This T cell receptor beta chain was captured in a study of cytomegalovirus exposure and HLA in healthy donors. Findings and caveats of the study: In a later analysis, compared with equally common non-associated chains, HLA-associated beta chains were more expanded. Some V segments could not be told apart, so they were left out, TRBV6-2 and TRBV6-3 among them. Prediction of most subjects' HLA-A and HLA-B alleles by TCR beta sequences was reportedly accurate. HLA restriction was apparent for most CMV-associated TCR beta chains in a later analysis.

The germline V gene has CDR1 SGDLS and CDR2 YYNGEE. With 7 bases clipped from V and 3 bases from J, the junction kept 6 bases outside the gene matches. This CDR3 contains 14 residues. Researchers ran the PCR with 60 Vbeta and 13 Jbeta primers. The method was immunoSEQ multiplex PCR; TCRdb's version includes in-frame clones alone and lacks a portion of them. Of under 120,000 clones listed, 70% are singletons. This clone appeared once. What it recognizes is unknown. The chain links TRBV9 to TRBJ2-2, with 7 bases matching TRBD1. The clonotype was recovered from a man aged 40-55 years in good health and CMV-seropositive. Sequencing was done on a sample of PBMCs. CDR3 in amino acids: CASSQQGYTGELFF. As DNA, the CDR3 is TGTGCCAGCTCCCAACAGGGGTACACCGGGGAGCTGTTTTTT.